Listed here are 27 T cell receptor beta chains from one sample, sequenced in a study of blood T cells in healthy people across ages. A sample-barcoded 5' primer and a J-beta primer mix were used in a second PCR of roughly 7 to 11 cycles. TCRdb re-called the 5' RACE reads with MiXCR, one entry per CDR3 protein. This table holds some 860,000 distinct CDR3 sequences, roughly three fifths found once. Source material: blood. These receptor sequences come from a man aged 35 to 55 in good health.

This sequence joins TRBV10-3 and TRBJ2-1, with a tentative D call TRBD2 (6 bases). The V and J ends lost 3 bases and 7 bases respectively, with 13 bases between them. Germline assignment: CDR1 ENHRY and CDR2 SYGVKD. The CDR3 is 14 residues long. CDR3 nucleotides: TGTGCCATCAGTGACGGAACGGGAGTTAATGAGCAGTTCTTC. It yields the protein CAISDGTGVNEQFF.

The chain recombines TRBV27 with TRBJ2-3, with D perhaps matching TRBD1 (5 bases). V lost 2 bases and J lost 6, with 9 bases in between. This CDR3 is built from 13 residues. The V gene's germline CDR1 is MNHEY and CDR2 SMNVEV (reference sequence). The CDR3 loop is CASSLTRADTQYF. The CDR3, as DNA: TGTGCCAGCAGTTTAACCAGGGCGGATACGCAGTATTTT.

The chain carries TRBV5-5 and TRBJ2-1, with D perhaps TRBD1 (6 bases). Per germline, CDR1 SGHKS and CDR2 YYEKEE (reference sequence). This CDR3 is 15 amino acids long. V dropped 4 bases and J dropped 4 bases, with 15 bases sitting between them. The CDR3 nucleotides read TGTGCCAGCAGCGCCTCGGACAGACCATACAATGAGCAGTTCTTC. Encoded protein: CASSASDRPYNEQFF.

The V and J genes are TRBV4-2 and TRBJ1-1; unclear D gene. The V gene's germline CDR1 is LGHNA and CDR2 YNFKEQ. CDR3 length: 12 amino acids. Between the trimmed V and J ends, which lost 6 bases and 6 bases, there was a span of 11 bases. The CDR3: CASRVLGSEAFF. Here the CDR3 DNA reads TGTGCCAGCAGGGTTTTGGGTTCTGAAGCTTTCTTT.

The gene calls are TRBV12-3 or TRBV12-4 and TRBJ2-1; a possible D gene is TRBD1 (5 bases). The length of the CDR3 is 16 residues. With 3 bases removed from V and 7 bases from J, the gap between germline ends came to 19 bases. The CDR3 loop is CASSFRQNVYGNEQFF. CDR3 bases: TGTGCCAGCAGTTTTAGACAGAACGTCTATGGGAATGAGCAGTTCTTC.

This chain joins TRBV10-3 and TRBJ1-2; 9 bases align to TRBD1. From germline, CDR1 is ENHRY and CDR2 SYGVKD. V shed 10 bases and J 1 base; nucleotides not matched to a gene: 4. This CDR3 has 13 residues. This chain's CDR3 is CATGQGDNYGYTF. CDR3 nucleotide sequence: TGTGCCACGGGACAGGGAGATAACTATGGCTACACCTTC.

The rearrangement joins TRBV20-1 to TRBJ2-5; 10 nucleotides match TRBD2. The CDR3 covers 16 residues. V shed 4 bases, J shed 1 base, and the junction held 9 bases outside the gene matches. Germline CDR1 DFQATT, CDR2 SNEGSKA (reference sequence). The CDR3 sequence is CSANPLAGAVQETQYF. CDR3 sequence (DNA): TGCAGTGCTAATCCCCTAGCGGGGGCCGTCCAAGAGACCCAGTACTTC.

The gene calls are TRBV11-2 and TRBJ2-1; D is ambiguous. CDR3 length equals 14 residues. Germline-derived CDR1 and CDR2 are SGHAT and FQNNGV. V was cut by 0 bases and J by 8 bases, with 11 bases left in between. The CDR3 bases are TGTGCCAGCAGCTTAGATCGTATGGTGGATGAGCAGTTCTTC. Translating it yields CASSLDRMVDEQFF. Based on the CDR3 plus reference TRBV11-2 and TRBJ2-1, the full variable domain is EAGVAQSPRYKIIEKRQSVAFWCNPISGHATLYWYQQILGQGPKLLIQFQNNGVVDDSQLPKDRFSAERLKGVDSTLKIQPAKLEDSAVYLCASSLDRMVDEQFFGPGTRLTVL.

The V and J genes are TRBV28 and TRBJ2-7, with D tentatively TRBD1 (7 bases). Trimming shortened V by 8 bases and J by 6 bases, and 20 bases separated the two germline ends. Germline V CDR1 and CDR2: MDHEN, SYDVKM. The CDR3 is 14 amino acids. The CDR3, as DNA: TGTGCCAGCTCCTGGGCTGGCAGGGGGGTCGAGCAGTACTTC. Encoded protein: CASSWAGRGVEQYF.

This clonotype was counted many times. The CDR3 protein is CSARVAGEGKTNEQYF. The CDR3 DNA follows: TGCAGTGCTAGAGTAGCGGGAGAGGGGAAAACGAACGAGCAGTACTTC. The genes are TRBV20-1 and TRBJ2-7; 9 bases map to TRBD2. This CDR3 has 16 residues. The J segment lost 5 bases and the V segment lost 1 base, leaving 12 bases of the junction unmatched. The germline V gene has CDR1 DFQATT and CDR2 SNEGSKA (reference sequence).

V is TRBV27 and J is TRBJ2-5; D is undetermined. The CDR3 extends over 16 amino acids. Deletions cut 6 bases from V and 1 base from J, with 18 bases between. Per germline, CDR1 MNHEY and CDR2 SMNVEV (reference sequence). The CDR3: CASSRVVATSQETQYF. Written as DNA, the CDR3 is TGTGCCAGCAGCCGCGTGGTAGCTACCTCCCAAGAGACCCAGTACTTC.

There are a few counts of this clonotype. V and J are TRBV6-5 and TRBJ2-7; D unresolved. V lost 0 bases, J lost 2 bases, and 11 bases lay in between. The CDR3 contains 15 residues. Germline V gene data show CDR1 as MNHEY and CDR2 as SVGAGI. CDR3 coding DNA: TGTGCCAGCAGTTACTCGAGCCCAAACCCCTACGAGCAGTACTTC. It translates to CASSYSSPNPYEQYF.

The chain employs TRBV30 and TRBJ1-2; TRBD1 agrees at 10 bases. CDR1 GTSNPN and CDR2 SVGIG come from the germline V gene (reference sequence). CDR3 length: 16 residues. The V gene end was trimmed by 0 bases and the J gene end by 6 bases; junction bases not matched to a gene: 10. Here the CDR3 DNA reads TGTGCCTGGAGTGTACTAGGACAGGGGGTTAAGGATGGCTACACCTTC. Its protein product is CAWSVLGQGVKDGYTF.

The chain has TRBV20-1 and TRBJ2-7; 10 bases fit TRBD2. Unmatched junction bases numbered 8, after V lost 4 bases and J lost 5 bases. From germline, CDR1 is DFQATT and CDR2 SNEGSKA (reference sequence). The CDR3 sequence is 14 residues long. DNA for the CDR3: TGCAGTGCTATAAGCGGGAGGGCCCTCGACGAGCAGTACTTC. This gives the protein CSAISGRALDEQYF.

This clonotype appeared a few times. The chain combines TRBV20-1 with TRBJ1-1, with D unclear. The CDR3 runs 11 residues. CDR1 DFQATT and CDR2 SNEGSKA come from the germline V gene (reference sequence). The V end was cut by 5 bases, the J end by 3 bases, with 7 bases between. This CDR3 is CSAPLYTEAFF. The CDR3 region has the DNA TGCAGTGCTCCTCTGTACACTGAAGCTTTCTTT.

A few counts support this clonotype. The rearrangement joins TRBV20-1 to TRBJ2-5; D gene ambiguous. The CDR3 consists of 13 residues. Germline CDR1 is DFQATT and CDR2 is SNEGSKA (reference sequence). Trimming left V 3 bases short and J 11 bases short, with 19 bases between. CDR3 sequence (DNA): TGCAGTGCTAGTGAAGGTCCCCTTTGGTTGCAGTACTTC. This sequence encodes CSASEGPLWLQYF.

V and J are TRBV6-6 and TRBJ1-2; possible D gene TRBD1, 5 bases. The germline gives CDR1 MNHNY, CDR2 SVGAGI (reference sequence). CDR3 length: 13 amino acids. V dropped 5 bases and J dropped 3 bases, with 10 bases sitting between them. CDR3 loop: CASSPETDYGYTF. The CDR3 DNA sequence: TGTGCCAGCAGTCCTGAGACAGACTATGGCTACACCTTC.

This chain links TRBV20-1 with TRBJ2-5; 11 positions agree with TRBD2. The CDR3 is 14 residues long. CDR1 is DFQATT, CDR2 SNEGSKA, per germline (reference sequence). J was trimmed by 5 bases and V by 1 base; bases with no gene match: 3. For the CDR3, the DNA is TGCAGTGCTAGAGTGATAGCGGGGGGGGAGACCCAGTACTTC. As protein: CSARVIAGGETQYF.

This rearrangement joins TRBV28 to TRBJ2-1; TRBD2 might be the D (6 bases). V was trimmed by 1 base and J by 2 bases, leaving 9 bases between them. The CDR3 extends over 15 amino acids. CDR1 MDHEN and CDR2 SYDVKM come from the germline V gene. Here the CDR3 reads CASSLYQRAYNEQFF. As DNA, the CDR3 is TGTGCCAGCAGTTTATATCAGCGGGCCTACAATGAGCAGTTCTTC.

This clonotype was observed a handful of times. V usage is TRBV6-1 and J usage is TRBJ2-7; TRBD1 matches at 7 bases. V lost 6 bases to trimming and J lost 0 bases; unmatched junction nucleotides: 2. The CDR3 consists of 13 residues. Germline V CDR1 and CDR2: MNHNS, SASEGT. CDR3 protein: CASRGTASYEQYF. The CDR3 coding sequence is TGTGCCAGCAGAGGGACAGCCTCCTACGAGCAGTACTTC.

The CDR3 DNA reads as TGTGCCAGCAGCCCCGGGGGTAGACAGAACTATGGCTACACCTTC. Translated, it gives CASSPGGRQNYGYTF. The chain joins TRBV7-2 to TRBJ1-2, with D tentatively TRBD1 (5 bases). Deletions cut 5 bases from V and 2 bases from J, with 15 bases between. This CDR3 has 15 residues. The germline CDR1 and CDR2 sequences are SGHTA and FQGNSA.

The V gene is TRBV2, the J gene TRBJ1-6, with D perhaps TRBD1 (6 bases). Germline values: CDR1 SNHLY, CDR2 FYNNEI. The CDR3 has 14 amino acids. Trimming removed 6 bases from V and 7 bases from J, with 13 bases in between. In nucleotides, the CDR3 is TGTGCCAGCAGCAAGGACAGAAGAAATTCACCCCTCCACTTT. Translated, it gives CASSKDRRNSPLHF. The whole variable domain, filled in from reference TRBV2 and TRBJ1-6, reads EPEVTQTPSHQVTQMGQEVILRCVPISNHLYFYWYRQILGQKVEFLVSFYNNEISEKSEIFDDQFSVERPDGSNFTLKIRSTKLEDSAMYFCASSKDRRNSPLHFGNGTRLTVT.

V is TRBV27 and J is TRBJ2-5; the match to TRBD2 covers 7 bases. This CDR3 spans 15 amino acids. Per germline, CDR1 MNHEY and CDR2 SMNVEV (reference sequence). The V segment lost 4 bases and the J segment 4 bases; nucleotides outside the gene matches: 9. Here the CDR3 DNA reads TGTGCCAGCAGTTCCCGTGGGGGGGGTGCAGAGACCCAGTACTTC. It specifies CASSSRGGGAETQYF.

V usage is TRBV15 and J usage is TRBJ2-7, with a weak D call TRBD1 (6 bases). Per the germline V gene, CDR1 is LNHNV and CDR2 is YYDKDF (reference sequence). The CDR3 is made up of 13 amino acids. V lost 3 bases, J lost 5 bases, and 11 bases lay in between. The CDR3 here is CATSRTGSNEQYF. The CDR3 region has the DNA TGTGCCACCAGCAGGACAGGTTCTAACGAGCAGTACTTC.

The rearrangement joins TRBV28 to TRBJ2-5, with 13 nucleotides matching TRBD2. V was pared by 3 bases and J by 13 bases, with 20 bases of the junction left unmatched. The CDR3 is 18 amino acids. Germline-derived CDR1 and CDR2 are MDHEN and SYDVKM. The CDR3 is CASSFHGLAGVRNYERYF. For the CDR3, the DNA is TGTGCCAGCAGTTTTCACGGACTAGCGGGAGTCAGGAACTACGAGCGGTACTTC. The whole variable domain, filled in from reference TRBV28 and TRBJ2-5, reads DVKVTQSSRYLVKRTGEKVFLECVQDMDHENMFWYRQDPGLGLRLIYFSYDVKMKEKGDIPEGYSVSREKKERFSLILESASTNQTSMYLCASSFHGLAGVRNYERYFGPGTRLLVL.

V and J are TRBV28 and TRBJ2-7, with 9 positions matching TRBD2. The CDR3 extends over 15 amino acids. The V and J ends lost 4 bases and 2 bases, in that order; junction bases with no gene match: 6. Germline CDR1 MDHEN, CDR2 SYDVKM. CDR3 region: CASSSPAGGTYEQYF. As DNA, the CDR3 is TGTGCCAGCAGTTCTCCGGCGGGGGGGACCTACGAGCAGTACTTC.

CDR3 amino acids: CAGTRGGGFVAYEQYF. As DNA, the CDR3 is TGTGCCGGCACGAGAGGGGGGGGATTCGTGGCCTACGAGCAGTACTTC. The rearrangement uses TRBV28 and TRBJ2-7; maybe TRBD2 (7 bases). This CDR3 is 16 amino acids long. Germline-derived CDR1 and CDR2 are MDHEN and SYDVKM. Trimming left V 11 bases short and J 2 bases short, with 25 bases between. The full variable domain, with the rest looked up from reference TRBV28 and TRBJ2-7, is DVKVTQSSRYLVKRTGEKVFLECVQDMDHENMFWYRQDPGLGLRLIYFSYDVKMKEKGDIPEGYSVSREKKERFSLILESASTNQTSMYLCAGTRGGGFVAYEQYFGPGTRLTVT.